A single sample gave rise to the 2 T cell receptor beta chains below, sequenced in a study of Ad26.COV2.S vaccination and SARS-CoV-2 variants. Produced via immunoSEQ multiplex PCR; TCRdb's table is partial and in-frame only. The data hold fewer than 50,000 clones, with around 83% observed a single time. Sequencing was performed on peripheral blood, taken after recovery from COVID-19. These receptors all stem from a human donor who had recovered from COVID-19.

The chain couples TRBV14 to TRBJ2-1; 10 bases fit TRBD2. After removal of 0 bases from V and 9 bases from J, the junction contained 20 bases not matched to a gene. The CDR3 sequence is 20 residues long. Germline CDR1 reads SGHDN; CDR2 reads FVKESK. The DNA of the CDR3 is TGTGCCAGCAGCCAAGATCGGTATATTGTGGTAGCGGGGGGCCCGGTTGAGCAGTTCTTC. This translates into CASSQDRYIVVAGGPVEQFF. The full variable domain, completed using reference TRBV14 and TRBJ2-1, is EAGVTQFPSHSVIEKGQTVTLRCDPISGHDNLYWYRRVMGKEIKFLLHFVKESKQDESGMPNNRFLAERTGGTYSTLKVQPAELEDSGVYFCASSQDRYIVVAGGPVEQFFGPGTRLTVL.

The genes are TRBV5-1 and TRBJ2-1; a possible D gene is TRBD1 (6 bases). V shed 5 bases and J shed 4 bases, with 19 bases lying between them. This CDR3 has 16 amino acids. Germline V gene lookup returns CDR1 SGHRS and CDR2 YFSETQ. The CDR3 bases are TGCGCCAGCAGGCAATCCCAGGGGCAAAGGTACAATGAGCAGTTCTTC. Its protein is CASRQSQGQRYNEQFF.